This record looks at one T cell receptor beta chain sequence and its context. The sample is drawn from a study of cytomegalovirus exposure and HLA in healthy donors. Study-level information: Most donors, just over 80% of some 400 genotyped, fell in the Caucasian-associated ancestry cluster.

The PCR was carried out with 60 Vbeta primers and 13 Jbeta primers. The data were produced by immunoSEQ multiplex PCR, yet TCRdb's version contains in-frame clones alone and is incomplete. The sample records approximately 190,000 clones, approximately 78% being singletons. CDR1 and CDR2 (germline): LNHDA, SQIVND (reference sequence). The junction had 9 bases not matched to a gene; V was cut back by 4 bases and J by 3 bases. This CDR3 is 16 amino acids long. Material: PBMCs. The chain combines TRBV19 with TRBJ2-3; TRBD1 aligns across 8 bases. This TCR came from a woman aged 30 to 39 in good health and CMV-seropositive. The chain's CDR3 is CASSKGDRGFTDTQYF. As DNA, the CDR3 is TGTGCCAGTAGTAAGGGCGACAGGGGATTTACAGATACGCAGTATTTT.